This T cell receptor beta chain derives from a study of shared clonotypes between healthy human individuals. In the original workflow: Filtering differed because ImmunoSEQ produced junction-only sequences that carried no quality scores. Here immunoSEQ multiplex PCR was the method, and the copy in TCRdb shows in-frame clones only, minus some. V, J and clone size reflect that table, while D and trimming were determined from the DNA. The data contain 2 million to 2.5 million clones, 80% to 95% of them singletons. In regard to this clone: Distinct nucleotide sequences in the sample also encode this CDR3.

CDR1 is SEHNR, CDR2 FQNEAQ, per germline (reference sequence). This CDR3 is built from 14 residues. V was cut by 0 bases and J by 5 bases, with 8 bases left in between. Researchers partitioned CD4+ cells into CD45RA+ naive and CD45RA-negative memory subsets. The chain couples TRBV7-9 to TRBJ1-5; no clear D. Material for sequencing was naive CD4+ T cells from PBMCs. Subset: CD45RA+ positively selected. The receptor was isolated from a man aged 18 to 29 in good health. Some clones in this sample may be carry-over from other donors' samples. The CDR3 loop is CASSLAGGDQPQHF. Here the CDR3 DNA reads TGTGCCAGCAGCTTAGCGGGAGGAGATCAGCCCCAGCATTTT.